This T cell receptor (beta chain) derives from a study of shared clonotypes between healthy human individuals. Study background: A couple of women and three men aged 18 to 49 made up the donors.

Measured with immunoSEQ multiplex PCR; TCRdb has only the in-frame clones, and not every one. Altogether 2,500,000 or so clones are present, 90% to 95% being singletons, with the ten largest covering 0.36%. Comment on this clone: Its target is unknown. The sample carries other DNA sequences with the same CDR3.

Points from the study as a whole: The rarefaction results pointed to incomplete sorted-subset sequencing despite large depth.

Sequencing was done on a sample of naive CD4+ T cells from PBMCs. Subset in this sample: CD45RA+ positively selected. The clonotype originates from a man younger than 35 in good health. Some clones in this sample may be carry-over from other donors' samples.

CDR3 amino acids: CASSLAPGGYEQYF. The DNA for the CDR3 is TGCGCCAGCAGCTTGGCCCCTGGGGGCTACGAGCAGTACTTC. The rearrangement links TRBV5-1 to TRBJ2-7, with D perhaps being TRBD1 or TRBD2 (5 bases each). The CDR3 loop spans 14 amino acids. The V end was cut by 0 bases, the J end by 3 bases, with 10 bases between. The V gene's germline CDR1 is SGHRS and CDR2 YFSETQ.